Following are 21 T cell receptor beta chains from one sample sequenced in a study of CD8+ T cells in alopecia areata. Treatment described: oral pan-JAK inhibitor, 5-10 mg twice daily. cDNA serving as the sequencing template came from extracted, reverse transcribed RNA. Data came from immunoSEQ multiplex PCR; TCRdb stores just in-frame clones and leaves some out. The profile shows 150,000 to 250,000 clones, 55% to 70% of them singletons. This sample comprised CD4+ T cells sorted from blood, obtained at week 4, from a patient treated with tofacitinib. These receptors were obtained from a human donor with alopecia areata.

This clone was seen only a few times. This rearrangement joins TRBV29-1 to TRBJ2-3; weak D call: TRBD1 (7 bases). V was clipped by 5 bases and J by 1 base, with 16 bases between them. Per the germline V gene, CDR1 is SQVTM and CDR2 is ANQGSEA. The CDR3 has 15 residues. The CDR3 sequence is CSVPGGGAGTDTQYF. The CDR3, as DNA: TGCAGCGTTCCCGGAGGGGGCGCCGGCACAGATACGCAGTATTTT.

This clone was detected a few times. The chain recombines TRBV28 with TRBJ2-2; 10 nucleotides align to TRBD1. The CDR3 has 15 amino acids. Germline CDR1 reads MDHEN; CDR2 reads SYDVKM. The trim removed 2 bases at V and 7 bases at J, leaving 4 bases unmatched. The CDR3, as DNA: TGTGCCAGCAGTTTACCGGGACAGGGGATCGGGGAGCTGTTTTTT. The encoded protein is CASSLPGQGIGELFF.

The chain carries TRBV15 and TRBJ1-4; 8 bases fit TRBD1. The junction had 11 bases not matched to a gene; V was cut back by 5 bases and J by 0 bases. This CDR3 region has 18 residues. CDR1 and CDR2 from the germline V gene are LNHNV and YYDKDF (reference sequence). CDR3 amino acids: CATSLPGGSSATNEKLFF. CDR3 bases: TGTGCCACCAGCCTCCCAGGGGGCTCTTCGGCAACTAATGAAAAACTGTTTTTT. The full variable domain, rest sourced from reference TRBV15 and TRBJ1-4, is DAMVIQNPRYQVTQFGKPVTLSCSQTLNHNVMYWYQQKSSQAPKLLFHYYDKDFNNEADTPDNFQSRRPNTSFCFLDIRSPGLGDTAMYLCATSLPGGSSATNEKLFFGSGTQLSVL.

The genes are TRBV10-3 and TRBJ2-7, with D perhaps TRBD1 or TRBD2 (6 bases each). Germline V gene sequence: CDR1 ENHRY, CDR2 SYGVKD. Trimming stripped 6 bases from V and 1 base from J, with 19 bases between. The CDR3 extends over 16 amino acids. CDR3 in DNA: TGTGCCATCAGCGAGGCGGGGACAACCGCTTCCTACGAGCAGTACTTC. Translation gives CAISEAGTTASYEQYF.

The rearrangement uses TRBV9 and TRBJ1-2; 8 nucleotides line up with TRBD1. The CDR3 covers 12 residues. The germline V gene encodes CDR1 SGDLS and CDR2 YYNGEE. The J segment lost 6 bases and the V segment lost 7 bases, leaving 5 bases of the junction unmatched. Written as DNA, the CDR3 is TGTGCCAGCCAAGGACAGGGAAATGGCTACACCTTC. Amino acid sequence: CASQGQGNGYTF. Based on the CDR3 plus reference TRBV9 and TRBJ1-2, the full variable domain is DSGVTQTPKHLITATGQRVTLRCSPRSGDLSVYWYQQSLDQGLQFLIQYYNGEERAKGNILERFSAQQFPDLHSELNLSSLELGDSALYFCASQGQGNGYTFGSGTRLTVV.

This sequence joins TRBV28 and TRBJ1-1, with D tentatively TRBD1 (6 bases). The germline V and J ends were trimmed by 2 bases and 4 bases, with 14 bases remaining between them. The germline V gene encodes CDR1 MDHEN and CDR2 SYDVKM. The CDR3 is 15 residues long. The CDR3: CASSLGGAWFTEAFF. The CDR3 nucleotides are TGTGCCAGCAGTTTAGGGGGCGCTTGGTTCACTGAAGCTTTCTTT.

The chain has TRBV30 and TRBJ2-7; 7 bases align to TRBD1. The junction had 5 bases not matched to a gene; V was cut back by 2 bases and J by 4 bases. This CDR3 spans 13 amino acids. Germline V gene lookup returns CDR1 GTSNPN and CDR2 SVGIG (reference sequence). The DNA for the CDR3 is TGTGCCTGGAGTCCGGACAGGAGTTACGAGCAGTACTTC. Its translation is CAWSPDRSYEQYF.

The V call is TRBV5-6, the J call TRBJ1-2; 7 nucleotides line up with TRBD1. J was trimmed by 5 bases and V by 4 bases; bases with no gene match: 5. The length of the CDR3 is 13 residues. In germline, CDR1 is SGHDT, CDR2 YYEEEE. The CDR3 coding sequence is TGTGCCAGCAGCCCTAGGACAGGTTATGGCTACACCTTC. It yields the protein CASSPRTGYGYTF. Full variable domain (rest looked up from reference TRBV5-6 and TRBJ1-2): DAGVTQSPTHLIKTRGQQVTLRCSPKSGHDTVSWYQQALGQGPQFIFQYYEEEERQRGNFPDRFSGHQFPNYSSELNVNALLLGDSALYLCASSPRTGYGYTFGSGTRLTVV.

This clone was recorded a few times. The chain is built from TRBV29-1 and TRBJ1-2, with a weak D call TRBD1 (5 bases). Trimming took off 3 bases at V and 7 bases at J, with 12 bases between the two ends. Looked up from germline, CDR1 is SQVTM and CDR2 is ANQGSEA. There are 12 residues in the CDR3. DNA for the CDR3: TGCAGCGTTGAGATTGGGGACTCTGGCTACACCTTC. Translated, it gives CSVEIGDSGYTF.

The chain recombines TRBV30 with TRBJ2-5; D call uncertain. Looked up from germline, CDR1 is GTSNPN and CDR2 is SVGIG (reference sequence). The CDR3 is made up of 11 amino acids. Trimming cost V 5 bases and J 5 bases, with 9 bases left between them. CDR3 sequence (DNA): TGTGCCTGGGGAGCCGGGGAGACCCAGTACTTC. Protein: CAWGAGETQYF. The whole variable domain, filled in from reference TRBV30 and TRBJ2-5, reads SQTIHQWPATLVQPVGSPLSLECTVEGTSNPNLYWYRQAAGRGLQLLFYSVGIGQISSEVPQNLSASRPQDRQFILSSKKLLLSDSGFYLCAWGAGETQYFGPGTRLLVL.

This sequence joins TRBV30 and TRBJ1-6; D is unresolved. In germline, CDR1 is GTSNPN, CDR2 SVGIG (reference sequence). This CDR3 comprises 15 residues. V was shortened by 0 bases and J by 7 bases, with 13 bases between the two germline ends. The CDR3 coding sequence is TGTGCCTGGAGTGTACTGTCGGGCCTCAATTCACCCCTCCACTTT. This encodes CAWSVLSGLNSPLHF.

The gene calls are TRBV29-1 and TRBJ1-2; 11 nucleotides line up with TRBD1. This CDR3 comprises 10 residues. CDR1 is SQVTM, CDR2 ANQGSEA, per germline. Trimming removed 8 bases from V and 13 bases from J; junction bases left unmatched: 6. The CDR3 region has the DNA TGCAGCACCGGACAGGGGGCCGTCACCTTC. Protein product: CSTGQGAVTF.

This clone has only a few counts. The genes are TRBV30 and TRBJ2-1; 9 nucleotides line up with TRBD2. Germline trimming cut 0 bases from V and 8 bases from J; bases unmatched to any gene: 11. The CDR3 contains 16 residues. Germline V lookup: CDR1 GTSNPN, CDR2 SVGIG (reference sequence). CDR3 in DNA: TGTGCCTGGAGTGTAATCGGTGGCGGGGGGGCAGATGAGCAGTTCTTC. This encodes CAWSVIGGGGADEQFF.

This clone showed up just a few times. This chain links TRBV29-1 with TRBJ1-4; D is ambiguous. Germline V lookup: CDR1 SQVTM, CDR2 ANQGSEA. The CDR3 runs 13 residues. V lost 6 bases to trimming and J lost 0 bases, with 8 bases between them. The CDR3 region is CSVPGTTNEKLFF. The CDR3 DNA sequence: TGCAGCGTCCCCGGGACAACTAATGAAAAACTGTTTTTT.

The V gene is TRBV18, the J gene TRBJ2-7, with 8 positions matching TRBD1. J gave up 2 bases and V 3 bases, and 15 bases lay outside the gene matches. Germline lookup yields CDR1 KGHSH and CDR2 LQKENI. This CDR3 is 18 amino acids long. The DNA for the CDR3 is TGTGCCAGCTCACCGACTCCAGGGGGCTGGGGGTCGCCCTACGAGCAGTACTTC. It specifies CASSPTPGGWGSPYEQYF.

The V call is TRBV30, the J call TRBJ1-1; D gene uncertain. CDR1 is GTSNPN, CDR2 SVGIG, per germline (reference sequence). Trimming stripped 7 bases from V and 4 bases from J, with 10 bases between. The CDR3 consists of 11 residues. The CDR3 spells CASAVRTEAFF. The CDR3 DNA follows: TGTGCCTCCGCCGTGCGCACTGAAGCTTTCTTT.

Here the CDR3 DNA reads TGTGCCATCCGCGATCCCGGAGACGAGCAGTACTTC. It is translated as CAIRDPGDEQYF. The chain couples TRBV10-3 to TRBJ2-7, with D unresolved. V dropped 8 bases and J dropped 5 bases, with 13 bases sitting between them. CDR3 length: 12 residues. Germline assignment: CDR1 ENHRY and CDR2 SYGVKD.

In its sample, this clone was seen a few times. The chain joins TRBV28 to TRBJ2-6; D unresolved. V dropped 5 bases and J dropped 4 bases, with 9 bases sitting between them. Germline V lookup: CDR1 MDHEN, CDR2 SYDVKM. This CDR3 is built from 14 residues. The CDR3 spells CASSPPRGANVLTF. The DNA of the CDR3 is TGTGCCAGCAGTCCCCCGAGGGGGGCCAACGTCCTGACTTTC.

This clone appeared once. This chain joins TRBV30 and TRBJ1-1; TRBD1 matches at 8 bases. CDR3 length: 13 residues. With 3 bases clipped from V and 5 bases from J, the junction kept 5 bases outside the gene matches. The germline V gene encodes CDR1 GTSNPN and CDR2 SVGIG (reference sequence). CDR3: CAWRGQGATEAFF. The CDR3 bases are TGTGCCTGGAGAGGGCAGGGGGCGACTGAAGCTTTCTTT.

This clone was counted only a few times. The rearrangement links TRBV19 to TRBJ2-1; 11 bases match TRBD2. V lost 9 bases to trimming and J lost 8 bases; unmatched junction nucleotides: 15. The V gene's germline CDR1 is LNHDA and CDR2 SQIVND (reference sequence). This CDR3 is 16 amino acids long. CDR3 amino acids: CARAPPFSGGEYEQFF. The CDR3, as DNA: TGTGCCAGAGCCCCCCCTTTTAGCGGGGGGGAGTATGAGCAGTTCTTC.

This chain joins TRBV2 and TRBJ1-6, with a possible D match to TRBD1 (5 bases). V lost 4 bases to trimming and J lost 11 bases, with 27 bases between them. The CDR3 runs 18 residues. The germline V gene has CDR1 SNHLY and CDR2 FYNNEI. CDR3 sequence reads: CASSAGLLRSGRRPPLHF. The CDR3 DNA reads TGTGCCAGCAGTGCGGGGCTCCTCAGGTCAGGTCGACGGCCACCCCTCCACTTT. Combining the CDR3 with reference TRBV2 and TRBJ1-6 gives the whole variable domain EPEVTQTPSHQVTQMGQEVILRCVPISNHLYFYWYRQILGQKVEFLVSFYNNEISEKSEIFDDQFSVERPDGSNFTLKIRSTKLEDSAMYFCASSAGLLRSGRRPPLHFGNGTRLTVT.